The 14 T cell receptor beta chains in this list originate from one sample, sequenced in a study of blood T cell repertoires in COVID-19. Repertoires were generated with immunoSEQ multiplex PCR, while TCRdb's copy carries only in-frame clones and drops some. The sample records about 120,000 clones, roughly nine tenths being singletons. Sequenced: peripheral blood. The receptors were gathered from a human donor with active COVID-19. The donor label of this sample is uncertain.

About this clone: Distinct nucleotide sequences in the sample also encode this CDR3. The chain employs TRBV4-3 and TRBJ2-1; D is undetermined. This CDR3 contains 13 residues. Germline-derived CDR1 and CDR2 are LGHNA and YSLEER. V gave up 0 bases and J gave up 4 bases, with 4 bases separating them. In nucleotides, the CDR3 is TGCGCCAGCAGCCAAGATTCGTACAATGAGCAGTTCTTC. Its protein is CASSQDSYNEQFF.

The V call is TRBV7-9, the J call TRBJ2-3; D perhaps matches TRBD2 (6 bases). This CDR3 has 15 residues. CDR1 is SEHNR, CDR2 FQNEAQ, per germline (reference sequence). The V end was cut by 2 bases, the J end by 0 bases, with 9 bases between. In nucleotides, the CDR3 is TGTGCCAGCAGCTTACGGGGGACTAGCACAGATACGCAGTATTTT. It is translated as CASSLRGTSTDTQYF.

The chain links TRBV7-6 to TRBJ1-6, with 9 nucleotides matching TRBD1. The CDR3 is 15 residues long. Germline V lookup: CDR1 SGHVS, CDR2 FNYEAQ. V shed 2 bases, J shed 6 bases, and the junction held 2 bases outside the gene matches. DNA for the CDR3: TGTGCCAGCAGCTTAAGGGACAGGGTTAATTCACCCCTCCACTTT. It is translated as CASSLRDRVNSPLHF.

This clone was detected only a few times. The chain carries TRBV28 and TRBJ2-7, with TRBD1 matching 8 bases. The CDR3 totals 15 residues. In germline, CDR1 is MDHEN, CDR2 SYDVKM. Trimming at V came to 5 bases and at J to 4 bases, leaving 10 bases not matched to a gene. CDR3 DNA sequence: TGTGCCAGCAGTGTAACCGGGACAGGCCCTTACGAGCAGTACTTC. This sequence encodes CASSVTGTGPYEQYF.

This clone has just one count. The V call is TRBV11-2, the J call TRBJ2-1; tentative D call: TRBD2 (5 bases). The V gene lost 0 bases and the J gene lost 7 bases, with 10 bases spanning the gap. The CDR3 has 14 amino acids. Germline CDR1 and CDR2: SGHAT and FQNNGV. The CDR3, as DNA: TGTGCCAGCAGCTTAGAAATTAGCGTGAATGAGCAGTTCTTC. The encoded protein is CASSLEISVNEQFF.

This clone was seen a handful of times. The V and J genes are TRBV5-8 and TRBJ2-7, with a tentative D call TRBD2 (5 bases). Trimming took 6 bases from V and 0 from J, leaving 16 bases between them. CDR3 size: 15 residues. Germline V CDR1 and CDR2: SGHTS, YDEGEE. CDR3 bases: TGTGCCAGCAAGCTTTATTCGGGGTTCTCCTACGAGCAGTACTTC. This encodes CASKLYSGFSYEQYF.

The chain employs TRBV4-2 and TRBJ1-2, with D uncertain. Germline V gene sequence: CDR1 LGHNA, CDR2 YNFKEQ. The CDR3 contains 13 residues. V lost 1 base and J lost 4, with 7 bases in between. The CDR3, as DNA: TGTGCCAGCAGCCAAGGCGTTTTCTATGGCTACACCTTC. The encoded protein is CASSQGVFYGYTF.

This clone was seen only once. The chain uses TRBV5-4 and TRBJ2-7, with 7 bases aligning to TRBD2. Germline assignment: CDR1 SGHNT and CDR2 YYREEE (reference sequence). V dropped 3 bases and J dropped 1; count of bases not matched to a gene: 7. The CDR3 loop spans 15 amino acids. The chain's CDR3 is CASSSMGGISYEQYF. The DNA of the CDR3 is TGTGCCAGCAGCTCTATGGGGGGGATTTCCTACGAGCAGTACTTC.

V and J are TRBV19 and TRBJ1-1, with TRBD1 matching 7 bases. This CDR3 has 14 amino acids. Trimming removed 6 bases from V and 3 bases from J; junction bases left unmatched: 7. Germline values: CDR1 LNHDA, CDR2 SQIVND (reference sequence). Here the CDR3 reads CASRPGTADTEAFF. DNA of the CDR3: TGTGCCAGTAGACCCGGGACAGCTGACACTGAAGCTTTCTTT.

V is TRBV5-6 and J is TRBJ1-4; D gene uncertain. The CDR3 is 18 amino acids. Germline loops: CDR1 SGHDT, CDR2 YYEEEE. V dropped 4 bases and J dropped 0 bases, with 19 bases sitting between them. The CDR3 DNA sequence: TGTGCCAGCAGCCACGGTGGCAGTCGGACTTCAACTAATGAAAAACTGTTTTTT. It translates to CASSHGGSRTSTNEKLFF.

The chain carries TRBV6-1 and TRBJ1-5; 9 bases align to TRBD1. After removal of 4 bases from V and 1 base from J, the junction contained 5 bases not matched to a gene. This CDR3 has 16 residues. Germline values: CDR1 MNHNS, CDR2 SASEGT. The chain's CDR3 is CASSGRTGVSNQPQHF. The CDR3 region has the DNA TGTGCCAGCAGTGGACGGACAGGGGTAAGCAATCAGCCCCAGCATTTT.

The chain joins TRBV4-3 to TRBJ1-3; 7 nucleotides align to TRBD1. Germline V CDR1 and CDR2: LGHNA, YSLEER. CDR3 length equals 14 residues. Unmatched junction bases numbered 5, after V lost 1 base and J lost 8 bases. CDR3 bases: TGCGCCAGCAGCCAAGGGACAGGCGGGGACACCATATATTTT. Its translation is CASSQGTGGDTIYF.

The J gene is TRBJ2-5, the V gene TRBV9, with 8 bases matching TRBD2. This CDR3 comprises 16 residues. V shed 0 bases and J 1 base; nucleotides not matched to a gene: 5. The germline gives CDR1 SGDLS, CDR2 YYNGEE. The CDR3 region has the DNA TGTGCCAGCAGCGTAGGGCGGGGGGCCGCCCAAGAGACCCAGTACTTC. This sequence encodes CASSVGRGAAQETQYF.

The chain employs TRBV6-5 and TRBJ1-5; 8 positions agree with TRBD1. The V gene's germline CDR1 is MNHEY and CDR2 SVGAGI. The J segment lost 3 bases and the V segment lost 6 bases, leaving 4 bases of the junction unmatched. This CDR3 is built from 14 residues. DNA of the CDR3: TGTGCCAGCAGCTGGACAGGGCTCAATCAGCCCCAGCATTTT. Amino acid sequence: CASSWTGLNQPQHF.